The 23 T cell receptor beta chains below were found in one sample sequenced in a study of cytomegalovirus exposure and HLA in healthy donors. Vbeta (60) and Jbeta (13) primers were used in the PCR. Some clones are missing from TCRdb's copy, which holds only in-frame ones; the method was immunoSEQ multiplex PCR. The sample gives more than 150,000 clones, just under 80% of which show up once; 4.5% to 7.5% is in the top ten. The sample comprised PBMCs. The receptors shown here come from a woman in her twenties or thirties in good health and CMV-seropositive.

The chain links TRBV15 to TRBJ1-6; D may be TRBD1 (5 bases). With 2 bases removed from V and 10 bases from J, the gap between germline ends came to 18 bases. The CDR3 sequence is 16 residues long. Germline CDR1 reads LNHNV; CDR2 reads YYDKDF (reference sequence). CDR3 in amino acids: CATSRTDVGGSSPLHF. CDR3 nucleotide sequence: TGTGCCACCAGCAGAACCGACGTGGGGGGTTCCTCACCCCTCCACTTT.

This chain links TRBV6-1 with TRBJ2-4; a weak D match, TRBD2 (6 bases). V lost 8 bases and J 7 bases, leaving 12 bases between the germline ends. Per germline, CDR1 MNHNS and CDR2 SASEGT. The CDR3 extends over 12 amino acids. The CDR3 is CASQGLNNIQYF. The CDR3 DNA reads as TGTGCCAGCCAGGGACTGAACAACATTCAGTACTTC.

The rearrangement joins TRBV5-8 to TRBJ2-5; 12 nucleotides align to TRBD2. The germline CDR1 and CDR2 sequences are SGHTS and YDEGEE. The junction had 15 bases not matched to a gene; V was cut back by 4 bases and J by 2 bases. The CDR3 consists of 19 residues. As DNA, the CDR3 is TGTGCCAGCAGCCGGACGATGACTAGCGGGGGAAGGGCACAAGAGACCCAGTACTTC. As protein: CASSRTMTSGGRAQETQYF.

V is TRBV11-1 and J is TRBJ2-7; possibly TRBD1 for D (5 bases). The V gene's germline CDR1 is SGHAT and CDR2 FQDESV (reference sequence). This CDR3 has 14 residues. Trimming removed 4 bases at V and 5 bases at J, with 15 bases between. CDR3 coding DNA: TGTGCCAGCAGCTCGGCAGGGCGTGCCAACGAGCAGTACTTC. It codes for CASSSAGRANEQYF.

The chain combines TRBV27 with TRBJ1-4; D call uncertain. Trimming removed 8 bases from V and 0 bases from J, with 16 bases in between. The CDR3 consists of 16 residues. The germline V gene encodes CDR1 MNHEY and CDR2 SMNVEV (reference sequence). CDR3 sequence reads: CASGRGIGATNEKLFF. The CDR3 DNA reads as TGTGCCAGCGGGAGAGGGATTGGGGCAACTAATGAAAAACTGTTTTTT.

This clone was counted only a few times. The genes are TRBV7-9 and TRBJ2-2; TRBD1 is a possible D gene (6 bases). Germline V gives CDR1 SEHNR, CDR2 FQNEAQ (reference sequence). There are 15 residues in the CDR3. With 5 bases removed from V and 5 bases from J, the gap between germline ends came to 15 bases. The CDR3 DNA sequence: TGTGCCAGCAGCGCGAACAGGGAGCGGACCGGGGAGCTGTTTTTT. The encoded protein is CASSANRERTGELFF. Together with reference TRBV7-9 and TRBJ2-2, the CDR3 gives the full variable domain: DTGVSQNPRHKITKRGQNVTFRCDPISEHNRLYWYRQTLGQGPEFLTYFQNEAQLEKSRLLSDRFSAERPKGSFSTLEIQRTEQGDSAMYLCASSANRERTGELFFGEGSRLTVL.

This chain links TRBV5-1 with TRBJ2-7, with 13 bases matching TRBD2. CDR1 and CDR2 from the germline V gene are SGHRS and YFSETQ. The CDR3 has 18 residues. Germline trimming cut 0 bases from V and 5 bases from J; bases unmatched to any gene: 11. The CDR3 DNA reads TGCGCCAGCAGCTTGGGTGAGACTAGCGGGAGGACTAGGCACGAGCAGTACTTC. Translated, it gives CASSLGETSGRTRHEQYF.

A few counts support this clone. The identical CDR3 is also encoded by other nucleotide sequences in the sample. The chain recombines TRBV7-9 with TRBJ2-3; 7 nucleotides match TRBD2. CDR1 and CDR2 (germline): SEHNR, FQNEAQ (reference sequence). CDR3 length: 14 residues. Unmatched junction bases numbered 5, after V lost 6 bases and J lost 2 bases. For the CDR3, the DNA is TGTGCCAGCAGTACGAGCGGGAACACAGATACGCAGTATTTT. Translated, it gives CASSTSGNTDTQYF.

V and J are TRBV28 and TRBJ1-2; no clear D. From germline, CDR1 is MDHEN and CDR2 SYDVKM. This CDR3 comprises 13 residues. Trimming removed 8 bases from V and 5 bases from J, with 15 bases in between. The CDR3 DNA sequence: TGTGCCAGCCTCCCCGGCGGGTGGTATGGCTACACCTTC. This codes for CASLPGGWYGYTF.

This rearrangement joins TRBV5-4 to TRBJ2-1, with TRBD2 matching 10 bases. The germline CDR1 and CDR2 sequences are SGHNT and YYREEE (reference sequence). V lost 1 base to trimming and J lost 7 bases; unmatched junction nucleotides: 8. The CDR3 extends over 16 amino acids. CDR3 nucleotide sequence: TGTGCCAGCAGCTTGAGTGTAGCGGGAGGATGGAATGAGCAGTTCTTC. Amino acid sequence: CASSLSVAGGWNEQFF.

CDR3 protein: CASSSFLQANTGELFF. CDR3 DNA sequence: TGTGCCAGCAGCTCTTTCCTACAGGCGAACACCGGGGAGCTGTTTTTT. This rearrangement joins TRBV7-2 to TRBJ2-2; maybe TRBD1 (5 bases). Germline V gives CDR1 SGHTA, CDR2 FQGNSA. The CDR3 extends over 16 amino acids. The V gene lost 4 bases and the J gene lost 0 bases, with 12 bases spanning the gap. Drawing the rest from reference TRBV7-2 and TRBJ2-2, the complete variable domain is GAGVSQSPSNKVTEKGKDVELRCDPISGHTALYWYRQSLGQGLEFLIYFQGNSAPDKSGLPSDRFSAERTGGSVSTLTIQRTQQEDSAVYLCASSSFLQANTGELFFGEGSRLTVL.

This clone was seen only once. The chain joins TRBV10-1 to TRBJ2-3; 7 bases map to TRBD2. Trimming cost V 4 bases and J 3 bases; bases outside gene matches: 13. There are 17 residues in the CDR3. CDR1 and CDR2 from the germline V gene are WNHNN and SYGVQD (reference sequence). The DNA of the CDR3 is TGCGCCAGCAGTGTTGCGGGAGAGCGGAGACGGACAGATACGCAGTATTTT. Protein product: CASSVAGERRRTDTQYF.

The J gene is TRBJ2-7, the V gene TRBV4-2; TRBD1 might be the D (5 bases). This CDR3 comprises 14 residues. Germline V CDR1 and CDR2: LGHNA, YNFKEQ. Trimming took 4 bases from V and 3 from J, leaving 13 bases between them. The CDR3 DNA reads as TGTGCCAGCAGCCCCACAGGAAGGAGCTACGAGCAGTACTTC. It codes for CASSPTGRSYEQYF.

Regarding this clone: At one of its ends the junction is not consistent with the germline gene, which may arise from a read error. This chain joins TRBV7-7 and TRBJ2-7; possibly TRBD2 for D (6 bases). Germline CDR1 and CDR2: SSHAT and FNYEAQ (reference sequence). This CDR3 comprises 13 residues. The CDR3 region has the DNA TGTGCTAGCAGCTCTAGGGACTCGCACGAGCAGTACTTC. It codes for CASSSRDSHEQYF.

In the case of this clone: One junction end does not reproduce the germline sequence, and a read error may be involved. The chain recombines TRBV5-1 with TRBJ1-2; D unresolved. CDR3 length: 12 residues. The germline gives CDR1 SGHRS, CDR2 YFSETQ. The CDR3 region has the DNA TGCGCCAGCAGCCGGGGTGACTATGGCTACCCCTTC. This codes for CASSRGDYGYPF.

The chain employs TRBV6-5 and TRBJ2-1; maybe TRBD1 (5 bases). Germline CDR1 MNHEY, CDR2 SVGAGI. CDR3 length: 11 amino acids. Trimming shortened V by 10 bases and J by 10 bases, and 14 bases separated the two germline ends. The CDR3, as DNA: TGTGCCACCAACCTAGGGGCGGAGCAGTTCTTC. This gives the protein CATNLGAEQFF.

The chain has TRBV11-2 and TRBJ2-1; D perhaps matches TRBD2 (6 bases). This CDR3 spans 18 amino acids. V lost 1 base to trimming and J lost 0 bases, with 16 bases between them. Germline CDR1 and CDR2: SGHAT and FQNNGV. CDR3 amino acids: CASSLVGRGASSYNEQFF. The CDR3 nucleotides read TGTGCCAGCAGCTTAGTGGGTCGCGGGGCTAGCTCCTACAATGAGCAGTTCTTC. The entire variable domain, with the rest obtained from reference TRBV11-2 and TRBJ2-1, is as follows: EAGVAQSPRYKIIEKRQSVAFWCNPISGHATLYWYQQILGQGPKLLIQFQNNGVVDDSQLPKDRFSAERLKGVDSTLKIQPAKLEDSAVYLCASSLVGRGASSYNEQFFGPGTRLTVL.

This chain connects TRBV6-5 to TRBJ2-5; D is possibly TRBD2 (6 bases). The V end lost 6 bases, the J end lost 9 bases, and 11 bases lay between the germline ends. The length of the CDR3 is 11 residues. Germline lookup yields CDR1 MNHEY and CDR2 SVGAGI. The CDR3 spells CASSDREAQYF. CDR3 sequence (DNA): TGTGCCAGCAGCGATAGGGAGGCCCAGTACTTC.

The chain is built from TRBV5-1 and TRBJ1-6; TRBD1 matches 8 bases. The V gene's germline CDR1 is SGHRS and CDR2 YFSETQ. Trimming took 4 bases from V and 7 from J; bases not matched to a gene: 7. The CDR3 spans 15 residues. CDR3 sequence reads: CASSIGQGWNSPLHF. CDR3 sequence (DNA): TGCGCCAGCAGCATAGGACAGGGATGGAATTCACCCCTCCACTTT.

CDR3 sequence: CAIRGQGPDTEAFF. For the CDR3, the DNA is TGTGCCATCAGGGGACAGGGGCCGGACACTGAAGCTTTCTTT. The rearrangement links TRBV10-3 to TRBJ1-1; 10 bases match TRBD1. Germline lookup yields CDR1 ENHRY and CDR2 SYGVKD. CDR3 length equals 14 residues. Trimming removed 6 bases from V and 3 bases from J; junction bases left unmatched: 4.

This sequence joins TRBV5-4 and TRBJ1-6, with D possibly matching TRBD1 (5 bases). V dropped 0 bases and J dropped 6 bases, with 13 bases sitting between them. The germline CDR1 and CDR2 sequences are SGHNT and YYREEE (reference sequence). The CDR3 length is 16 residues. The CDR3 DNA reads TGTGCCAGCAGCTTGGCTGAGTGGGGCGGTAATTCACCCCTCCACTTT. Amino acids: CASSLAEWGGNSPLHF.

The rearrangement links TRBV5-1 to TRBJ1-2, with TRBD1 matching 10 bases. The CDR3 runs to 17 residues. After removal of 2 bases from V and 6 bases from J, the junction contained 13 bases not matched to a gene. CDR1 is SGHRS, CDR2 YFSETQ, per germline. CDR3 region: CASSFGDRGNVKHGYTF. The CDR3 region has the DNA TGCGCCAGCAGCTTCGGGGACAGGGGCAACGTAAAGCATGGCTACACCTTC.

This chain links TRBV5-4 with TRBJ2-5; 8 bases match TRBD2. This CDR3 comprises 14 residues. Germline values: CDR1 SGHNT, CDR2 YYREEE (reference sequence). V was clipped by 5 bases and J by 5 bases; unmatched bases: 8. The CDR3 region is CASRSAGGRETQYF. In DNA, the CDR3 is TGTGCCAGCAGGTCGGCGGGAGGAAGGGAGACCCAGTACTTC.